These T cell receptor beta chains were read from a single sample in a study of blood T cell repertoires in COVID-19. Profiling relied on immunoSEQ multiplex PCR, and the TCRdb table lists in-frame clones only, not all of them. The sample shows 400,000 to 500,000 clones, approximately 90% of them seen only once. Sequenced sample: PBMCs or T cells enriched from blood (not recorded which). The receptor source for this set is a woman aged 18-30 years who had been exposed to COVID-19. The CDR3 runs from the conserved cysteine through the conserved F or W. Fields, in order: J gene, V gene, D gene, clone size, CDR3 DNA, CDR3 protein. A D gene is named only where the DNA matches it firmly. Only part of the rows carry a size: once, few, many, or a class if the clone is expanded.

TRBJ2-7 | TRBV6-5 | - | once | TGTGCCAGCAGTCCAACAGGGTCTTACGAGCAGTACTTC | CASSPTGSYEQYF
TRBJ1-5 | TRBV15 | TRBD1 | - | TGTGCCACCAGCAAAGGGACAGGGAGTCGTCAGCCCCAGCATTTT | CATSKGTGSRQPQHF
TRBJ1-2 | TRBV7-2 | - | - | TGTGCCAGCAGCTTAGCGTTAGGACAGAACTATGGCTACACCTTC | CASSLALGQNYGYTF
TRBJ1-4 | TRBV25-1 | - | - | TGTGCTTCGCACAGGGAGGGTAGTACTAATGAAAAACTGTTTTTT | CASHREGSTNEKLFF
TRBJ1-4 | TRBV13 | - | - | TGTGCCAGCAGCTTAGCCACGGAGGATGCAACTAATGAAAAACTGTTTTTT | CASSLATEDATNEKLFF
TRBJ2-7 | TRBV18 | - | - | TGTGCCAGCTCACCTCCCGCAGGTTCGCGTGAGCAGTACTTC | CASSPPAGSREQYF
TRBJ1-4 | TRBV2 | - | - | TGTGCCAGCAGTGTACAGGGAGGGGAAAAACTGTTTTTT | CASSVQGGEKLFF
TRBJ2-7 | TRBV15 | - | - | TGTGCCACCAGCAGATCCCGCCTCCACAGGGAATCCTACGAGCAGTACTTC | CATSRSRLHRESYEQYF
TRBJ1-4 | TRBV7-2 | TRBD1 | once | TGTGCCAGCAGCTTAGCAGGGACAGCAACTAATGAAAAACTGTTTTTT | CASSLAGTATNEKLFF
TRBJ1-2 | TRBV7-3 | TRBD1 | - | TGTGCCAGCAGCGACAACCCAGGGGGCGGCTACACCTTC | CASSDNPGGGYTF
TRBJ2-1 | TRBV7-2 | - | - | TGTGCCAGCAGCCGAGTCAATGAGCAGTTCTTC | CASSRVNEQFF